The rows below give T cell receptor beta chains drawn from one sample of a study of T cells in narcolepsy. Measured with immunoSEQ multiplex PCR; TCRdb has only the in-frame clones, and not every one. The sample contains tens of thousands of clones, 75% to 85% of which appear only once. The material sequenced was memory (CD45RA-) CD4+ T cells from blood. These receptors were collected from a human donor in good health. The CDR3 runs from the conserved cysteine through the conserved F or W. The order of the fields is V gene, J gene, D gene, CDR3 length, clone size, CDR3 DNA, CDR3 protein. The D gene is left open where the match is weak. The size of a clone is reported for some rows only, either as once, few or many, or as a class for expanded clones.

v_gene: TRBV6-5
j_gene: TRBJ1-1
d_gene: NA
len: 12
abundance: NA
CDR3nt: TGTGCCAGCAGTTACCTGCAGGGGGAAGCTTTCTTT
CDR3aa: CASSYLQGEAFF

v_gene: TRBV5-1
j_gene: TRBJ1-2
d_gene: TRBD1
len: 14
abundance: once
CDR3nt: TGCGCCAGCAGCACGGACAGGGTAAGAGATGGCTACACCTTC
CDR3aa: CASSTDRVRDGYTF

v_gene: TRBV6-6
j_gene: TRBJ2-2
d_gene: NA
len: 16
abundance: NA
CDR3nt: TGTGCCAGCAGTTACCAACGACGCACGAACACCGGGGAGCTGTTTTTT
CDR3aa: CASSYQRRTNTGELFF

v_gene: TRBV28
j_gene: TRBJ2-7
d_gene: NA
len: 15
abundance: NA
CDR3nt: TGTGCCAGCAGGGCCAGCGGAGGATCGGGCCACGAGCAGTACTTC
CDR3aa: CASRASGGSGHEQYF

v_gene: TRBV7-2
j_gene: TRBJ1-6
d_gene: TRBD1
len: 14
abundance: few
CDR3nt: TGTGCCAGCAGCCAGGGACAGGGCAGTTCACCCCTCCACTTT
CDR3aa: CASSQGQGSSPLHF

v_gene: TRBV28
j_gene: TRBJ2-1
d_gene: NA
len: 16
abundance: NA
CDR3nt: TGTGCCAGCAGATCCGGACATACGAGCTCCTACAATGAGCAGTTCTTC
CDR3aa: CASRSGHTSSYNEQFF

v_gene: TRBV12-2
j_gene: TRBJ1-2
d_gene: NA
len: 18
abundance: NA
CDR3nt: TGTGCAAGGCGCTTTTTGGGGACCAGGAACAGGGTCAACTATGGCTACACCTTC
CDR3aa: CARRFLGTRNRVNYGYTF

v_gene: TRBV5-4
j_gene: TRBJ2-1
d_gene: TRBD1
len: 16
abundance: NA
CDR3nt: TGTGCCAGCAGCTTGGTAGGCAGGGGGTCCTACAATGAGCAGTTCTTC
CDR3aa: CASSLVGRGSYNEQFF

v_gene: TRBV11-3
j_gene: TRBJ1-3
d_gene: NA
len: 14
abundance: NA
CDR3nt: TGTGCCAGCAGCTTTGGGGGCTCTGGAAACACCATATATTTT
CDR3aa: CASSFGGSGNTIYF

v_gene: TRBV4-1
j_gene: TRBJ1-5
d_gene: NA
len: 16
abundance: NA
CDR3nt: TGCGCCAGCAGCCAAGTTCCAGGGCCGGGGAATCAGCCCCAGCATTTT
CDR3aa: CASSQVPGPGNQPQHF

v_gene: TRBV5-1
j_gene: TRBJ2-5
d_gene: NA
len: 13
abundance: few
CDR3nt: TGCGCCAGCAGCTTGGTAGAGGGGGAGACCCAGTACTTC
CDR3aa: CASSLVEGETQYF

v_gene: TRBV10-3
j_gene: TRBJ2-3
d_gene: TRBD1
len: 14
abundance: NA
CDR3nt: TGTGCCATCAGGACAGGGGGCAGCACAGATACGCAGTATTTT
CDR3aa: CAIRTGGSTDTQYF

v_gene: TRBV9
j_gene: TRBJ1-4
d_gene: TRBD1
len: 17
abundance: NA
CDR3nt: TGTGCCAGCAGCGCCAGGGGACAGGGGGCGCTGAATGAAAAACTGTTTTTT
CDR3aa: CASSARGQGALNEKLFF

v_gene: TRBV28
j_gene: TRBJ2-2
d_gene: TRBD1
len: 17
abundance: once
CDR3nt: TGTGCCAGCAGGAAAGACATTCAGGGGGTTGGGACCGGGGAGCTGTTTTTT
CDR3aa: CASRKDIQGVGTGELFF

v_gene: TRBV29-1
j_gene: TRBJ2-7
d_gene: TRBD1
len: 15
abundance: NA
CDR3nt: TGCAGCGTGGCCAAGCCGGGACAGGCAGCCTACGAGCAGTACTTC
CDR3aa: CSVAKPGQAAYEQYF

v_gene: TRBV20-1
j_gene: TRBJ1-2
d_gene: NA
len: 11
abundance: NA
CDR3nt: TGCAGTGCTTCGGACGGAGATGGCTACACCTTC
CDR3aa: CSASDGDGYTF

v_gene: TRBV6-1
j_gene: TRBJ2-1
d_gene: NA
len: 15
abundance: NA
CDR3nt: TGTGCCAGCAGTGGGGAGCGTCGGAGGTTAAATGAGCAGTTCTTC
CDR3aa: CASSGERRRLNEQFF

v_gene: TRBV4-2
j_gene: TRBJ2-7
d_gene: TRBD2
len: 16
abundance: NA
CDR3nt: TGTGCCAGCAGCTCCGCTAGGACTAGCGGTGGGGGAGAGCAGTACTTC
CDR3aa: CASSSARTSGGGEQYF

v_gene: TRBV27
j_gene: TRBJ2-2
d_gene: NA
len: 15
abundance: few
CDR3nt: TGTGCCAGCAGTTTTTCACAGACTATAACCGGGGAGCTGTTTTTT
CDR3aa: CASSFSQTITGELFF

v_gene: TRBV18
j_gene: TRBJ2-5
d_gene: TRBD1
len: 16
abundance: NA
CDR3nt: TGTGCCAGCTCACCTTTCCGAGGGGGCGCGAAAGAGACCCAGTACTTC
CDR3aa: CASSPFRGGAKETQYF

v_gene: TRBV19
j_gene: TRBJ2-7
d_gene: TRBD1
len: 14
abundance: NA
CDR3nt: TGTGCCAGTAGTGGCGGACAGGGCCCATCCGAGCAGTACTTC
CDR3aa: CASSGGQGPSEQYF

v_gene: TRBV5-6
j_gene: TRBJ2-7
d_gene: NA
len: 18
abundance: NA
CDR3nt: TGTGCCAGCAGCCTGGGAGGTTTTGCCAGCGGTATCCCCTACGAGCAGTACTTC
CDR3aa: CASSLGGFASGIPYEQYF

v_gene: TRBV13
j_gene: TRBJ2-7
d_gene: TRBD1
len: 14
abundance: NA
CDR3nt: TGTGCCAGCAGCTCCCGGGCAGGGGGTTACGAGCAGTACTTC
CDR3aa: CASSSRAGGYEQYF

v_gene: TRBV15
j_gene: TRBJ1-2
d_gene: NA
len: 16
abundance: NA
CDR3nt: TGTGCCACCAGCAGAGTCGCTGGACAGTCGGCGCGGGGCTACACCTTC
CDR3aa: CATSRVAGQSARGYTF

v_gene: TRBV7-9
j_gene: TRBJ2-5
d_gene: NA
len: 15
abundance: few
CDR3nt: TGTGCCAGCAGCCCCCAGCAGGGACGGGGTGAGACCCAGTACTTC
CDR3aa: CASSPQQGRGETQYF

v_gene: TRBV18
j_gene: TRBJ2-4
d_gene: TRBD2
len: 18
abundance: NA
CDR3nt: TGTGCCAGCTCACCTGAGGGACTAGCGGGAGTGGCCAAAAACATTCAGTACTTC
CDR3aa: CASSPEGLAGVAKNIQYF

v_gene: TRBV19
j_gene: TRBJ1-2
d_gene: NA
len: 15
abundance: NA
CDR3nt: TGTGCCAGTAGTACGCAGGGAGCCCTGGGCTATGGCTACACCTTC
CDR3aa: CASSTQGALGYGYTF

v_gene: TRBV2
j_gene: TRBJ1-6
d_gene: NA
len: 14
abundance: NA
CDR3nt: TGTGCCACAGGGGAGCAGACCTATAATTCACCCCTCCACTTT
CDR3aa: CATGEQTYNSPLHF

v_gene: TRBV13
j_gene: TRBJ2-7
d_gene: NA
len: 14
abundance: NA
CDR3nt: TGTGCCAGCAGCGCCCGCGGCCTCTCCTACGAGCAGTACTTC
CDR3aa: CASSARGLSYEQYF

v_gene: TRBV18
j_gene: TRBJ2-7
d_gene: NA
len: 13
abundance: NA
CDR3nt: TGTGCCAGCTCACCAGGGAATCCCTACGAGCAGTACTTC
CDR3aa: CASSPGNPYEQYF

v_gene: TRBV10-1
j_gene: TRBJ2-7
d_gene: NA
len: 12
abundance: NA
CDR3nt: TGCGCCAGCAGCCAGAGCTCCTACGAGCAGTACTTC
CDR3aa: CASSQSSYEQYF

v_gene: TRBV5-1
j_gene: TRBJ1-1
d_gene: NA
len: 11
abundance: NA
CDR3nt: TGCGCCAGCAGCTTTCGGAGTGAAGCTTTCTTT
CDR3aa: CASSFRSEAFF

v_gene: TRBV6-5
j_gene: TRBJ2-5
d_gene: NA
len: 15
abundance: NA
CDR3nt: TGTGCCAGCAGCCCACCGGACGTAAGCCAAGAGACCCAGTACTTC
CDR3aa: CASSPPDVSQETQYF

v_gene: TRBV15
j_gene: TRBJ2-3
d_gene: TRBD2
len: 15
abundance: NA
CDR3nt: TGTGCCACCAGCATACTAGCGGGAGGCGGCGATACGCAGTATTTT
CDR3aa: CATSILAGGGDTQYF

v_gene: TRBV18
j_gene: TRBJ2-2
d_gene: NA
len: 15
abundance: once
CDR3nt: TGTGCCAGCTCACCACTAGGGGTCAACACCGGGGAGCTGTTTTTT
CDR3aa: CASSPLGVNTGELFF

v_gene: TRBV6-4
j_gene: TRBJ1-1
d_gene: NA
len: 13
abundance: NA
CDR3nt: TGTGCCAGCAGTGAGGGGTGGGGCACTGAAGCTTTCTTT
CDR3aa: CASSEGWGTEAFF

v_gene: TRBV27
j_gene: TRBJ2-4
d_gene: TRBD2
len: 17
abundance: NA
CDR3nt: TGTGCCAGCAGTCCCCGGGGCGGGAGGGCAACCAAAAACATTCAGTACTTC
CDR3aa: CASSPRGGRATKNIQYF

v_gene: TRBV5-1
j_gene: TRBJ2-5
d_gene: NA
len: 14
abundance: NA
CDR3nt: TGCGCCAGCAGCTTGGGGGACGTAGAAGAGACCCAGTACTTC
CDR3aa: CASSLGDVEETQYF

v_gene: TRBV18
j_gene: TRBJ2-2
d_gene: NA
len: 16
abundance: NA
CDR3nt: TGTGCCAGCTCGCCCACAGGGCCTGATTTCCTCAGGGAGCTGTTTTTT
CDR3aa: CASSPTGPDFLRELFF

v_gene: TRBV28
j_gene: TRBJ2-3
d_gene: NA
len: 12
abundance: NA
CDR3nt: TGTGCCAGCAGAGTCGGGGCAGATACGCAGTATTTT
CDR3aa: CASRVGADTQYF

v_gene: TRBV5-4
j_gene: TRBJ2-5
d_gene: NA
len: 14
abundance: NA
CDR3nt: TGTGCCAGCGGCTCCGGGGAGTCGTCCGTGGCCCAGTACTTC
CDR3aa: CASGSGESSVAQYF

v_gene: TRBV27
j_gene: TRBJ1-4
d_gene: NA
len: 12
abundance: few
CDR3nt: TGTGCCAGCAGTTCCGTGGGCGAAAAACTGTTTTTT
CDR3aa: CASSSVGEKLFF

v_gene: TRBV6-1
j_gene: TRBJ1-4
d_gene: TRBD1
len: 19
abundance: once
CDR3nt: TGTGCCAGCAGTGTGTTGAGGGACAGGGGGCTTGGGGCTAATGAAAAACTGTTTTTT
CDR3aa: CASSVLRDRGLGANEKLFF

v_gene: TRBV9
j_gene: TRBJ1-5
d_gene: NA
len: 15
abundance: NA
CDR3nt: TGTGCCAGCAGCGTAGGAGGGTCTTATGGTCAGCCCCAGCATTTT
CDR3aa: CASSVGGSYGQPQHF

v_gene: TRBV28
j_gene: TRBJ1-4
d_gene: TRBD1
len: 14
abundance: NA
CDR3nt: TGTGCCAGCAGTAAAGGGGGCAGTGGGGAAAAACTGTTTTTT
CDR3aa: CASSKGGSGEKLFF

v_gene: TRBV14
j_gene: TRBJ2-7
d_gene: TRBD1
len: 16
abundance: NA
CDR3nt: TGTGCCAGCAGCCAAGAGGGACAGGGGAGCTCCTACGAGCAGTACTTC
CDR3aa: CASSQEGQGSSYEQYF

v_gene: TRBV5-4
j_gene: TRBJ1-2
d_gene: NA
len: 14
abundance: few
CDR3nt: TGTGCCAGCAGCTTGGAGCTGAGCAACTATGGCTACACCTTC
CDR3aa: CASSLELSNYGYTF

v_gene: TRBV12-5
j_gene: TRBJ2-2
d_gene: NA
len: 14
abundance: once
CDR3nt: TGTGCTAGTGGTGCCCAGGTGGGCACCGGGGAGCTGTTTTTT
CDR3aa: CASGAQVGTGELFF

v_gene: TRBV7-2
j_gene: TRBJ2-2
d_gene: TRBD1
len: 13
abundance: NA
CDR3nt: TGTGCCAGCAGCTCTACAGGGGTCGGGGAGCTGTTTTTT
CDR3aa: CASSSTGVGELFF

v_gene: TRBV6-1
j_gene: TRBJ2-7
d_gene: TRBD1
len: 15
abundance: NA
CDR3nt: TGTGCCAGCACCCCGCGACAGGGGGTGGTGTACGAGCAGTACTTC
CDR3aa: CASTPRQGVVYEQYF

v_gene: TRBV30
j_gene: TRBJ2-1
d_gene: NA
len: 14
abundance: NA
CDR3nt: TGTGCCTGGAGTGGGGACACCCCCTACAATGAGCAGTTCTTC
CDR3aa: CAWSGDTPYNEQFF

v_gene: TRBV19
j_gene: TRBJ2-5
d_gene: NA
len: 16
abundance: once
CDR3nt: TGTGCCAGTAGTTCTCGACTTACCGCTTACCAAGAGACCCAGTACTTC
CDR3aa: CASSSRLTAYQETQYF

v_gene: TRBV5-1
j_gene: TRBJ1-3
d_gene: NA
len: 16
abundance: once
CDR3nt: TGCGCCAGCAGCGAACAGGTCTGGGGCTCTGGAAACACCATATATTTT
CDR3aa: CASSEQVWGSGNTIYF